Following are 3 T cell receptor beta chains from one sample sequenced in a study of cytomegalovirus exposure and HLA in healthy donors. Measured with immunoSEQ multiplex PCR; TCRdb has only the in-frame clones, and not every one. The sample carries about 90,000 clones, roughly 84% recorded once. The sequencing input was PBMCs. Receptors originate from a woman in her late teens or twenties in good health and CMV-seropositive.

DNA of the CDR3: TGTGCCAGCAGCTTCAGCGGGGGGCAGGGCACAGATACGCAGTATTTT. This translates into CASSFSGGQGTDTQYF. The rearrangement joins TRBV7-2 to TRBJ2-3, with 9 bases aligning to TRBD2. This CDR3 has 16 amino acids. The J segment lost 1 base and the V segment lost 3 bases, leaving 5 bases of the junction unmatched. Germline CDR1 SGHTA, CDR2 FQGNSA.

The rearrangement links TRBV11-2 to TRBJ2-7, with unresolved D. The V gene's germline CDR1 is SGHAT and CDR2 FQNNGV. Trimming removed 5 bases from V and 2 bases from J, with 10 bases in between. CDR3 length: 13 residues. The DNA for the CDR3 is TGTGCCAGCAGCAGACCGACTGCCTACGAGCAGTACTTC. It encodes CASSRPTAYEQYF.

This clone was picked up a small number of times. The chain employs TRBV4-3 and TRBJ2-4; TRBD2 matches 10 bases. The CDR3 has 16 amino acids. V lost 1 base, J lost 6 bases, and 6 bases stayed unmatched. The V gene's germline CDR1 is LGHNA and CDR2 YSLEER. The CDR3 is CASSQVPSGGGNIQYF. In nucleotides, the CDR3 is TGCGCCAGCAGCCAAGTTCCGAGCGGGGGGGGAAACATTCAGTACTTC.